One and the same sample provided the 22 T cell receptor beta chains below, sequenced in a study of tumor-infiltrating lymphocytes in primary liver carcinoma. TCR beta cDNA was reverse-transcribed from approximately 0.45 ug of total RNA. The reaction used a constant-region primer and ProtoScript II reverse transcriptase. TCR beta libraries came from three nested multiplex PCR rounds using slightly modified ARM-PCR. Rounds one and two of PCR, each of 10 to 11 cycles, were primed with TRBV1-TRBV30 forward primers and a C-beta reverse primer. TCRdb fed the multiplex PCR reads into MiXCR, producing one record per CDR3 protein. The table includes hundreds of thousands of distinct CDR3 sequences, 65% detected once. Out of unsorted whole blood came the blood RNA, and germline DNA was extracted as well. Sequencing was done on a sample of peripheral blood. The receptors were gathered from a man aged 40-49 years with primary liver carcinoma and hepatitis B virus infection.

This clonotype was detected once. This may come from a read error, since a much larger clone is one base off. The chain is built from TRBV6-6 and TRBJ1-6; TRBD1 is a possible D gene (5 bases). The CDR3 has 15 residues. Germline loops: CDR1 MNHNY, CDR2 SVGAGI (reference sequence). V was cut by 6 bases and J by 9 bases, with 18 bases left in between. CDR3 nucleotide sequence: TGTGCCAGCAGGCAAGGGGACGGCTGCCTTTCACCCCTCCACTTT. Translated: CASRQGDGCLSPLHF.

The CDR3 nucleotides are TGTGCCCCTCATCGGGGGATCACAGATACGCAGTATTTT. Translating gives CAPHRGITDTQYF. This chain uses TRBV7-9 with TRBJ2-3; possibly TRBD2 for D (6 bases). The CDR3 covers 13 residues. Trimming removed 11 bases at V and 2 bases at J, with 14 bases between. Looked up from germline, CDR1 is SEHNR and CDR2 is FQNEAQ (reference sequence).

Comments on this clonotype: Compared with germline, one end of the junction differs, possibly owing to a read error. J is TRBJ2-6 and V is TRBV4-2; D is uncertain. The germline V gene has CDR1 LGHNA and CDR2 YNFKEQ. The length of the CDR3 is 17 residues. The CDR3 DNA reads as TGTGCCAGCAACCAAGTCTTAAAGAGCTCTGGGGCCAACGTCCTGACTTTC. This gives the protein CASNQVLKSSGANVLTF.

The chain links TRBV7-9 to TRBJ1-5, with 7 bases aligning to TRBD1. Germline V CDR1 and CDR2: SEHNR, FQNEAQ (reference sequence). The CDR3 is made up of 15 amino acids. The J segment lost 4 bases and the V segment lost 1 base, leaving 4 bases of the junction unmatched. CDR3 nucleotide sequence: TGTGCCAGCAGCTTAGGACAGGGAAGGAATCAGCCCCAGCATTTT. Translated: CASSLGQGRNQPQHF.

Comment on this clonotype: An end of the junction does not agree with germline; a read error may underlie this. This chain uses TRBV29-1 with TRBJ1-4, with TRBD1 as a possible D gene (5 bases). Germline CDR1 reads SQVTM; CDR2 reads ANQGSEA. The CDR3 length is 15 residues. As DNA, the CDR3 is TGCAGCGTGGAAGTCTGGACCCTGAGGGGTGAAGAACTGTTTTTT. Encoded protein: CSVEVWTLRGEELFF.

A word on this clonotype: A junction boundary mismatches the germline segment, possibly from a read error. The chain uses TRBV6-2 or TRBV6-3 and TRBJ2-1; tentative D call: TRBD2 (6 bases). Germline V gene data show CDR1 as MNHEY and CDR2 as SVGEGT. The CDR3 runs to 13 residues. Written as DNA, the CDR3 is TGTGCCAGCAGGACTAGTGGGAGGAATGAGCGGTTCTTC. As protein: CASRTSGRNERFF.

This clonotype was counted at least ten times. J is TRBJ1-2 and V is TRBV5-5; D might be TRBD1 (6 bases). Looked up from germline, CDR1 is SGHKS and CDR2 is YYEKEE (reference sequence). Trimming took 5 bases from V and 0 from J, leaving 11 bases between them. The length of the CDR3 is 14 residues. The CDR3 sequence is CASSWDTANYGYTF. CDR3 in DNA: TGTGCCAGCAGTTGGGACACCGCTAACTATGGCTACACCTTC.

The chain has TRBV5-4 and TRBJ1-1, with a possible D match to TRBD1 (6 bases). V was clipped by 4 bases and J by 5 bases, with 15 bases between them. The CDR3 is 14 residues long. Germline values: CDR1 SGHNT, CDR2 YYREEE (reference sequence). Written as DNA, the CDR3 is TGTGCCAGCAGCCGCCAGACAGGAGGGACTGAAGCTTTCTTT. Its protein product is CASSRQTGGTEAFF.

The CDR3 protein is CASSLAQGADTQYF. The CDR3 nucleotides are TGCGCCAGCAGCTTGGCCCAGGGCGCAGATACGCAGTATTTT. V is TRBV5-1 and J is TRBJ2-3; tentatively, D is TRBD1 (5 bases). The CDR3 is 14 residues long. CDR1 SGHRS and CDR2 YFSETQ come from the germline V gene. V was trimmed by 0 bases and J by 4 bases, leaving 9 bases between them.

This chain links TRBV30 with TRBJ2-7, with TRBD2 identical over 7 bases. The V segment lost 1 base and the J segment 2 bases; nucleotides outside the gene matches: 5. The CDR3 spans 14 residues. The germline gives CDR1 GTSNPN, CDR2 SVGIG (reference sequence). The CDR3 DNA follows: TGTGCCTGGAGTGGGCTAGCGGTAACCTACGAGCAGTACTTC. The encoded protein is CAWSGLAVTYEQYF.

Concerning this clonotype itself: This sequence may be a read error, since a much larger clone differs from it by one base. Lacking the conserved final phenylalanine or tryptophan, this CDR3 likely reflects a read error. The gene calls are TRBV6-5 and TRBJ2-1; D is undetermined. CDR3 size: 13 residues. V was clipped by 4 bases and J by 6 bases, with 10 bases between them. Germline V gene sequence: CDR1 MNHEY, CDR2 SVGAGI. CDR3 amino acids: CASSFRTTNEQFL. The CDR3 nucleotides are TGTGCCAGCAGTTTTAGGACCACCAATGAGCAGTTCCTC.

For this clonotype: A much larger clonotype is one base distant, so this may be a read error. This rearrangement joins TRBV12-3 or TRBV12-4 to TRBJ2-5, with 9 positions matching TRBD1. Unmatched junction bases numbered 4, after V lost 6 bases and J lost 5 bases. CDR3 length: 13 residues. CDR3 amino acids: CASSGQGKETQYF. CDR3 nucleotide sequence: TGTGCCAGCAGCGGACAGGGGAAGGAGACCCAGTACTTC.

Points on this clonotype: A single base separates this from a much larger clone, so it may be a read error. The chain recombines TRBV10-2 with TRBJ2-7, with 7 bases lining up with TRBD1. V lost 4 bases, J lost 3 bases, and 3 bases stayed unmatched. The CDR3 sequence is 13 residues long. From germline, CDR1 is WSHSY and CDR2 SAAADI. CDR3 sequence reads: CASSAGGGYEQYF. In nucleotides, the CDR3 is TGCGCCAGCAGTGCAGGGGGTGGCTACGAGCAGTACTTC.

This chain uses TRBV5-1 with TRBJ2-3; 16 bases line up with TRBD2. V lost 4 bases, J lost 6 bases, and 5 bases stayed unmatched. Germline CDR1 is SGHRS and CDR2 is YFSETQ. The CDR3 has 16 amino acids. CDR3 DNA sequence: TGCGCCAGCAGCGCGGGACTAGCGGGAGGGGTGGATACGCAGTATTTT. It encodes CASSAGLAGGVDTQYF.

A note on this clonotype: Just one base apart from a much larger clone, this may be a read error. CDR3 amino acids: CASSPGLAGSYERYF. CDR3 DNA: TGTGCCAGCTCTCCGGGACTAGCGGGCTCCTACGAGCGGTACTTC. The chain links TRBV10-3 to TRBJ2-7; TRBD2 aligns across 12 bases. CDR1 is ENHRY and CDR2 is SYGVKD in the germline V gene. The CDR3 consists of 15 residues.

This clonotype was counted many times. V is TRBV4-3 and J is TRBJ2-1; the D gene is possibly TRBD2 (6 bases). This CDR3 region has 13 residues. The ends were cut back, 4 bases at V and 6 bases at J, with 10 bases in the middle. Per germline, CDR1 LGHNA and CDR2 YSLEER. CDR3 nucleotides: TGCGCCAGCAGCCTCGCGGAGGGCAATGAGCAGTTCTTC. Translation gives CASSLAEGNEQFF.

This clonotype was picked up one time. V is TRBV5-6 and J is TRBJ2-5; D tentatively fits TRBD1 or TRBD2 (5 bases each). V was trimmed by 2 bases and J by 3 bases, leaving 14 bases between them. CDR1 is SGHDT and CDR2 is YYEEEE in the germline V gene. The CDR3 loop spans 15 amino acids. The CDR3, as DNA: TGTGCCAGCAGCTTCGTGGGGGATCTTAAAGAGACCCAGTACTTC. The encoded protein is CASSFVGDLKETQYF. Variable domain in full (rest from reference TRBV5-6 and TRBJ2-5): DAGVTQSPTHLIKTRGQQVTLRCSPKSGHDTVSWYQQALGQGPQFIFQYYEEEERQRGNFPDRFSGHQFPNYSSELNVNALLLGDSALYLCASSFVGDLKETQYFGPGTRLLVL.

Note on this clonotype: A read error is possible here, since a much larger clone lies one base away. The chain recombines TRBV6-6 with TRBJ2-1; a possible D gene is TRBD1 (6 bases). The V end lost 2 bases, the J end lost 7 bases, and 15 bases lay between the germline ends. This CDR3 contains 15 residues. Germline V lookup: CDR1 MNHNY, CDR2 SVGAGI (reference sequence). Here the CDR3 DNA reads TGTGCCAGCAGTTACGCCCCTAGAGGGGGTAATGAGCAGTTCTTC. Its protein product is CASSYAPRGGNEQFF.

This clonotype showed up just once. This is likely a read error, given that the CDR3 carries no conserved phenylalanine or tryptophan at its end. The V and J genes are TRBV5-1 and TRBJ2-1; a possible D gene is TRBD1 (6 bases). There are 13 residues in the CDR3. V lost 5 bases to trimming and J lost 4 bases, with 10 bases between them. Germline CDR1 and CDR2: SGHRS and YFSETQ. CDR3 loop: CASRMDSYNEQFI. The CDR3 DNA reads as TGCGCCAGCAGGATGGACAGTTACAATGAGCAGTTCATC.

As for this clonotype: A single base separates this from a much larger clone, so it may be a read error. DNA of the CDR3: TGTGCCAGCATGGTTGGCGGGACATCTGGAAACACCATATATTTT. Its translation is CASMVGGTSGNTIYF. The chain has TRBV6-5 and TRBJ1-3; tentative D call: TRBD1 (6 bases). The CDR3 contains 15 residues. CDR1 MNHEY and CDR2 SVGAGI come from the germline V gene. The V end was cut by 7 bases, the J end by 1 base, with 14 bases between.

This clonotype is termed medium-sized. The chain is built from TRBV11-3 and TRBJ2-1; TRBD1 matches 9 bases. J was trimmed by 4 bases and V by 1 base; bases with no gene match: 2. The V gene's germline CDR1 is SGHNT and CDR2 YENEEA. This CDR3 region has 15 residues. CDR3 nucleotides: TGTGCCAGCAGCTTAGCCGGGACAGGGTACAATGAGCAGTTCTTC. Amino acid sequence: CASSLAGTGYNEQFF.

The CDR3 is CASREQGVVPYEQYF. CDR3 nucleotides: TGTGCCAGCAGAGAACAGGGGGTAGTCCCCTACGAGCAGTACTTC. The chain joins TRBV28 to TRBJ2-7, with 8 bases aligning to TRBD1. J lost 2 bases, V lost 6 bases, and 9 bases had no gene match. CDR1 and CDR2 (germline): MDHEN, SYDVKM. The CDR3 length is 15 residues.